This T cell receptor (beta chain) was sequenced for a study of blood T cells in healthy people across ages. Then a second PCR, running about 6 to 11 cycles, was carried out with a sample-barcoded 5' primer and a J-beta primer mix. TCRdb fed the 5' RACE reads into MiXCR, producing one record per CDR3 protein. The sample has 800,000 to 950,000 distinct CDR3 sequences; about 44% are singletons. The sample holds a few counts of this clonotype. No antigen is known for it. The study's findings and limits: Diversity figures based on one million T cells were deemed too low.

Sequencing was done on a sample of blood. The TCR was taken from a man aged 30-40 years in good health.

CDR3 protein: CARKPRTEEAFF. The DNA of the CDR3 is TGTGCCAGAAAACCAAGGACGGAGGAAGCTTTCTTT. The J gene is TRBJ1-1, the V gene TRBV19; no reliable D call. Trimming left V 9 bases short and J 8 bases short, with 16 bases between. Germline V lookup: CDR1 LNHDA, CDR2 SQIVND (reference sequence). The CDR3 is made up of 12 amino acids.